One and the same sample provided the 7 T cell receptor beta chains below, sequenced in a study of early T cells in non-severe SARS-CoV-2 infection. Using its own MiXCR run on the 5' RACE reads, TCRdb lists one record per CDR3 protein. The sample lists 85,000 to 100,000 distinct CDR3 sequences, approximately 10% occurring once. The input for sequencing was whole blood, taken at baseline. Receptors originate from an adult who was a healthcare worker with PCR-confirmed SARS-CoV-2 infection or an uninfected control (not recorded which).

This clonotype has more than one count but fewer than ten. V usage is TRBV11-2 and J usage is TRBJ2-7; D possibly matches TRBD1 or TRBD2 (5 bases each). V dropped 4 bases and J dropped 2 bases, with 9 bases sitting between them. This CDR3 region has 13 residues. The V gene's germline CDR1 is SGHAT and CDR2 FQNNGV. The CDR3 loop is CASSSGAAYEQYF. The CDR3 bases are TGTGCCAGCAGCTCCGGGGCGGCCTACGAGCAGTACTTC.

This clonotype was counted between two and nine times. V usage is TRBV7-9 and J usage is TRBJ2-7, with no clear D. Looked up from germline, CDR1 is SEHNR and CDR2 is FQNEAQ (reference sequence). The germline V and J ends were trimmed by 0 bases and 5 bases, with 8 bases remaining between them. This CDR3 has 13 amino acids. This CDR3 is CASSLAGRNEQYF. The CDR3 coding sequence is TGTGCCAGCAGCTTAGCCGGACGGAACGAGCAGTACTTC.

The chain combines TRBV30 with TRBJ2-1, with D possibly being TRBD2 (5 bases). The V end lost 3 bases, the J end lost 9 bases, and 12 bases lay between the germline ends. Per germline, CDR1 GTSNPN and CDR2 SVGIG (reference sequence). The CDR3 runs to 12 residues. DNA of the CDR3: TGTGCCTGGAGCCATGACTACCCTGAGCAGTTCTTC. This codes for CAWSHDYPEQFF.

This clonotype was detected many times. The chain uses TRBV28 and TRBJ2-1; D ambiguous. Deletions cut 1 base from V and 5 bases from J, with 21 bases between. Germline V gene lookup returns CDR1 MDHEN and CDR2 SYDVKM. There are 18 residues in the CDR3. The CDR3 sequence: CASSLSIGLGSLDNEQFF. The CDR3 bases are TGTGCCAGCAGTTTATCAATAGGATTGGGATCGTTGGACAATGAGCAGTTCTTC.

This clonotype was recorded at least ten times. This chain connects TRBV19 to TRBJ1-5; D remains unclear. This CDR3 has 17 amino acids. Trimming stripped 0 bases from V and 0 bases from J, with 12 bases between. The germline V gene has CDR1 LNHDA and CDR2 SQIVND (reference sequence). Here the CDR3 DNA reads TGTGCCAGTAGTATAGATTGGGCGGATTATAGCAATCAGCCCCAGCATTTT. Translation gives CASSIDWADYSNQPQHF.

This clonotype was observed a handful of times. The V and J genes are TRBV5-1 and TRBJ2-7; 8 bases are shared with TRBD1. V trimming: 4 bases; J trimming: 3 bases; junction bases outside the gene matches: 12. The CDR3 sequence is 16 residues long. Germline V gene lookup returns CDR1 SGHRS and CDR2 YFSETQ. CDR3 nucleotides: TGCGCCAGCAGCGCCACCCCCGGGACAGGCCTCTACGAGCAGTACTTC. It is translated as CASSATPGTGLYEQYF.

This clonotype was counted a few times. The V call is TRBV19, the J call TRBJ2-2, with TRBD1 as a possible D gene (5 bases). This CDR3 comprises 15 residues. The germline V gene encodes CDR1 LNHDA and CDR2 SQIVND (reference sequence). V lost 1 base and J lost 4, with 10 bases in between. DNA of the CDR3: TGTGCCAGTAGTATAGGGGGCTCGGCCACCGGGGAGCTGTTTTTT. Its translation is CASSIGGSATGELFF.